The next 7 T cell receptor beta chains were all read from a single sample in a study of blood T cell repertoires in COVID-19. Assay used: immunoSEQ multiplex PCR; TCRdb lists only in-frame clones, some missing. The table records tens of thousands of clones, roughly nine tenths of them present only once. Sample: peripheral blood. The origin of the receptors is a woman aged 50 to 60 in a cohort sampled during active COVID-19.

CDR3 sequence reads: CASSGGVGNYGYTF. Written as DNA, the CDR3 is TGTGCCAGCTCTGGGGGCGTTGGGAACTATGGCTACACCTTC. The rearrangement uses TRBV18 and TRBJ1-2; a weak D match, TRBD1 (6 bases). The CDR3 contains 14 residues. Germline values: CDR1 KGHSH, CDR2 LQKENI. The V gene lost 6 bases and the J gene lost 2 bases, with 13 bases spanning the gap.

This chain uses TRBV2 with TRBJ2-3; the match to TRBD2 covers 12 bases. Germline values: CDR1 SNHLY, CDR2 FYNNEI. J gave up 0 bases and V 6 bases, and 4 bases lay outside the gene matches. The CDR3 has 16 residues. This chain's CDR3 is CASRRLAGVSTDTQYF. The CDR3, as DNA: TGTGCCAGCAGACGACTAGCGGGAGTGAGCACAGATACGCAGTATTTT. The variable domain in full, with the rest retrieved from reference TRBV2 and TRBJ2-3, is EPEVTQTPSHQVTQMGQEVILRCVPISNHLYFYWYRQILGQKVEFLVSFYNNEISEKSEIFDDQFSVERPDGSNFTLKIRSTKLEDSAMYFCASRRLAGVSTDTQYFGPGTRLTVL.

The rearrangement links TRBV28 to TRBJ1-2; D possibly corresponds to TRBD1 (6 bases). CDR3 length: 16 residues. The V end was cut by 0 bases, the J end by 0 bases, with 11 bases between. The germline gives CDR1 MDHEN, CDR2 SYDVKM. The CDR3 nucleotides are TGTGCCAGCAGTTTATGGGGGGCGACCTCTAACTATGGCTACACCTTC. Amino acid sequence: CASSLWGATSNYGYTF.

The chain links TRBV5-1 to TRBJ2-2, with D perhaps TRBD1 (5 bases). Germline lookup yields CDR1 SGHRS and CDR2 YFSETQ. V dropped 3 bases and J dropped 2 bases, with 11 bases sitting between them. This CDR3 contains 15 residues. CDR3 region: CASSWTTGNTGELFF. CDR3 nucleotides: TGCGCCAGCAGCTGGACCACAGGAAACACCGGGGAGCTGTTTTTT.

V is TRBV29-1 and J is TRBJ1-5; weak D call: TRBD1 (5 bases). In germline, CDR1 is SQVTM, CDR2 ANQGSEA. The CDR3 consists of 13 residues. Trimming pared 5 bases from V and 3 bases from J, leaving 11 bases between. The CDR3 sequence is CSVKTELNQPQHF. The CDR3 bases are TGCAGCGTTAAGACAGAACTCAATCAGCCCCAGCATTTT.

The CDR3 is CASSFQGDYEQYF. CDR3 sequence (DNA): TGTGCCAGCAGTTTTCAGGGGGACTACGAGCAGTACTTC. The V call is TRBV28, the J call TRBJ2-7, with 7 bases that match TRBD1. The CDR3 has 13 residues. The germline gives CDR1 MDHEN, CDR2 SYDVKM. The trim removed 3 bases at V and 3 bases at J, leaving 2 bases unmatched.

The chain employs TRBV5-4 and TRBJ2-7; the match to TRBD2 covers 10 bases. Germline V gene data show CDR1 as SGHNT and CDR2 as YYREEE (reference sequence). V shed 4 bases and J 2 bases; nucleotides not matched to a gene: 6. This CDR3 has 15 residues. CDR3 loop: CASSPSGSTPYEQYF. DNA of the CDR3: TGTGCCAGCAGCCCTAGCGGGAGCACCCCCTACGAGCAGTACTTC.